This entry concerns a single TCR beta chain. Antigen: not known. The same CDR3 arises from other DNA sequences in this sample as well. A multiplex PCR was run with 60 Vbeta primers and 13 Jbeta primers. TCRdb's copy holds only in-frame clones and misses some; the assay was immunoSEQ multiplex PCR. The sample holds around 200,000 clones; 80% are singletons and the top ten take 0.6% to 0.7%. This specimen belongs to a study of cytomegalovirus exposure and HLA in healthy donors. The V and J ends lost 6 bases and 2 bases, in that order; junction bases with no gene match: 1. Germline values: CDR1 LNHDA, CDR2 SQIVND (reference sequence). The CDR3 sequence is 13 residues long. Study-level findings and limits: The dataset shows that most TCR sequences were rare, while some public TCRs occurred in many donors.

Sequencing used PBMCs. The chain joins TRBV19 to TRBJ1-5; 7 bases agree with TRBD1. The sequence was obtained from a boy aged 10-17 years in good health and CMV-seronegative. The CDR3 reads CASRGQGNQPQHF. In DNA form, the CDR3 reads TGTGCCAGTAGAGGACAGGGCAATCAGCCCCAGCATTTT.